This T cell receptor beta chain was captured in a study of cytomegalovirus exposure and HLA in healthy donors. This clone has just one count. As yet, its antigen is unknown. PCR amplification relied on 60 Vbeta primers (plus 13 Jbeta primers). The table came from immunoSEQ multiplex PCR; TCRdb's copy has only in-frame clones and leaves some out. The table lists about 170,000 clones, over 60% of them singletons. Regarding the study as a whole: The majority of TCR sequences were rare, yet some public TCRs appeared in many donors.

This CDR3 spans 14 amino acids. Germline CDR1 and CDR2: SEHNR and FQNEAQ (reference sequence). V lost 2 bases to trimming and J lost 1 base; unmatched junction nucleotides: 2. This chain connects TRBV7-9 to TRBJ2-7, with 7 bases matching TRBD2. Source material: PBMCs. The source is a woman aged 45 to 65 in good health and CMV-seronegative. The CDR3 bases are TGTGCCAGCAGCTTACGCGGGGGATCCTACGAGCAGTACTTC. Translation gives CASSLRGGSYEQYF. The full variable domain, its missing parts supplied by reference TRBV7-9 and TRBJ2-7, is DTGVSQNPRHKITKRGQNVTFRCDPISEHNRLYWYRQTLGQGPEFLTYFQNEAQLEKSRLLSDRFSAERPKGSFSTLEIQRTEQGDSAMYLCASSLRGGSYEQYFGPGTRLTVT.